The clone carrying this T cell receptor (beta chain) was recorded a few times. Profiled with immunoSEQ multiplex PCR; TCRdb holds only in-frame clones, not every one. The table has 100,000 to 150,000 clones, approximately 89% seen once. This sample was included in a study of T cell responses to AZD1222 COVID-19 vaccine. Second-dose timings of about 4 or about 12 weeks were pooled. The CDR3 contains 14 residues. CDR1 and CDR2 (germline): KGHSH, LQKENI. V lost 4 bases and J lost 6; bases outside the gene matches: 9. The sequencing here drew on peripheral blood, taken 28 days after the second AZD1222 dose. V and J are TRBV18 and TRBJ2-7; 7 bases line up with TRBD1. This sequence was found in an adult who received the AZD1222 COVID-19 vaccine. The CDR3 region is CASSLPGGRGEQYF. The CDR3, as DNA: TGTGCCAGCTCACTGCCAGGGGGAAGGGGCGAGCAGTACTTC.